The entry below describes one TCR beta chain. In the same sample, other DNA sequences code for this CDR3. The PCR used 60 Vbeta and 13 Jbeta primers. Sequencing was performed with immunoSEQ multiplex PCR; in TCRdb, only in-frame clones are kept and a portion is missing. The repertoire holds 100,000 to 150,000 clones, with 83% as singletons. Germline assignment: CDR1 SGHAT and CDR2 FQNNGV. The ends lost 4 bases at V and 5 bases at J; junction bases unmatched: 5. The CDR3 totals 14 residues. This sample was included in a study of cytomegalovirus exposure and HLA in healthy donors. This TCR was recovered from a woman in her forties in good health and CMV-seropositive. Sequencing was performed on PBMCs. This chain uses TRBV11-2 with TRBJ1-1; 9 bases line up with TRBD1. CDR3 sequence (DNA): TGTGCCAGCAGCTCCAACAGGGGGCTGACTGAAGCTTTCTTT. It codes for CASSSNRGLTEAFF.